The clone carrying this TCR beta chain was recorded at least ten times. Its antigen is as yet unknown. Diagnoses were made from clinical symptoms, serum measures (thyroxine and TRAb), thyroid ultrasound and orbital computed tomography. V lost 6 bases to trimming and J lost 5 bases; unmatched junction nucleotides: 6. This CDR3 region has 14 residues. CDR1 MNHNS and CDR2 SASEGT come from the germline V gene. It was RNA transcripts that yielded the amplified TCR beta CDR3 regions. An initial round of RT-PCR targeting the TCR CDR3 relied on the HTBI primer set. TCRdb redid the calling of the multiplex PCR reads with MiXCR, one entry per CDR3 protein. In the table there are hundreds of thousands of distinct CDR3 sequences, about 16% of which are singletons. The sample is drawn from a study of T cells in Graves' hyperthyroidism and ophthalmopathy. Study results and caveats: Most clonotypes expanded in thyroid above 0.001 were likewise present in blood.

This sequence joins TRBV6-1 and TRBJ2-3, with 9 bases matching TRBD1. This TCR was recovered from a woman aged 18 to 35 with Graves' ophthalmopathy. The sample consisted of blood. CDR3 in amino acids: CASRKGQGGDTQYF. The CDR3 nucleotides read TGTGCCAGCAGGAAGGGACAGGGAGGAGATACGCAGTATTTT.